The TCR beta chain under discussion was sequenced for a study of PD-1 blockade in classical Hodgkin lymphoma. V shed 2 bases, J shed 0 bases, and the junction held 10 bases outside the gene matches. This CDR3 has 17 amino acids. The germline CDR1 and CDR2 sequences are SGHNT and YENEEA. Time point meaning: newly diagnosed, previously untreated cHL patient sample. TCRdb's table, derived via immunoSEQ multiplex PCR, lists solely in-frame clones and lacks some. The sample holds tens of thousands of clones, about nine tenths seen once. The J gene is TRBJ2-7, the V gene TRBV11-3; 7 bases agree with TRBD1. Sample: peripheral blood mononuclear cells (PBMCs). The receptor comes from a human donor with classical Hodgkin lymphoma. For the CDR3, the DNA is TGTGCCAGCAGCTTACGGGGTTCGACAGGGAGCTCCTACGAGCAGTACGTC. This gives the protein CASSLRGSTGSSYEQYV.